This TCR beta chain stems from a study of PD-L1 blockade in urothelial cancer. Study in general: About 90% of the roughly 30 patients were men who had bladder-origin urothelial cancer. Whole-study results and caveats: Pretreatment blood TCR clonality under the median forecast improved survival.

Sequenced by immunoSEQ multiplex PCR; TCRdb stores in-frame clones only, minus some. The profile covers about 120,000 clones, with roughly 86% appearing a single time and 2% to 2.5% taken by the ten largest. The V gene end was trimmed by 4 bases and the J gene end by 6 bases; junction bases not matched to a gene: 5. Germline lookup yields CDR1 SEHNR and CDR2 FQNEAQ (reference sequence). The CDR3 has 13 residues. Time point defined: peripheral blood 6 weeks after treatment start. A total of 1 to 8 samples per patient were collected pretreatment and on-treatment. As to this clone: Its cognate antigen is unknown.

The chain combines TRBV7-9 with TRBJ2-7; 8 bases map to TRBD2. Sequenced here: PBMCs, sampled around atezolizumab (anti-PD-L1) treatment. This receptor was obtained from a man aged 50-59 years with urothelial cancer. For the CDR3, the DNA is TGTGCCAGCAGCTCCGGGGGGGTCCGCGAGCAGTACTTC. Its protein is CASSSGGVREQYF.